One T cell receptor (beta chain) is described in this entry. These data originate in a study of long-term antiretroviral therapy in people with HIV. immunoSEQ v3.0 was run at survey level. Produced via immunoSEQ multiplex PCR; TCRdb's table is partial and in-frame only. The sample has 48,000 or so clones, about 86% seen once. V lost 0 bases and J lost 3, with 19 bases in between. The CDR3 has 18 amino acids. Germline V lookup: CDR1 SGDLS, CDR2 YYNGEE. The chain carries TRBV9 and TRBJ2-1, with a weak D call TRBD2 (6 bases). This specimen was unsorted PBMCs, taken 0.8 years after starting antiretroviral therapy. The clonotype originates from a woman in her late teens or twenties with HIV. The CDR3 sequence: CASSVATQTSQSYNEQFF. CDR3 coding DNA: TGTGCCAGCAGCGTAGCAACCCAGACTAGTCAAAGCTACAATGAGCAGTTCTTC. Supplemented by reference TRBV9 and TRBJ2-1, the full variable domain reads DSGVTQTPKHLITATGQRVTLRCSPRSGDLSVYWYQQSLDQGLQFLIQYYNGEERAKGNILERFSAQQFPDLHSELNLSSLELGDSALYFCASSVATQTSQSYNEQFFGPGTRLTVL.